This T cell receptor beta chain was sequenced during a study of T cell responses to AZD1222 COVID-19 vaccine. Study-wide points: Spike-spanning, vaccine-associated CD4 TCRs were dominant at 160-218 and 743-854. In the spike-specific TCR repertoire, nearly half reportedly target unmutated variant regions. Increased Spike-specific TCR breadth and depth were observed after two AZD1222 doses. Possibly, clonal diversity was underestimated; donors were largely white British and included more females.

Concerning this clone itself: Its antigen is not known.

After removal of 5 bases from V and 0 bases from J, the junction contained 3 bases not matched to a gene. Germline CDR1 is SGHTA and CDR2 is FQGNSA. This CDR3 comprises 14 residues. TCRdb's table, derived via immunoSEQ multiplex PCR, lists solely in-frame clones and lacks some. The sample carries about 88,000 clones, under 95% recorded once. The receptor comes from an adult in good health. The chain employs TRBV7-2 and TRBJ1-2; TRBD1 aligns across 7 bases. The input for sequencing was peripheral blood, taken on day 0 of AZD1222 vaccination. CDR3 in DNA: TGTGCCAGCAGCCCCACAGGGGCTAACTATGGCTACACCTTC. Translating gives CASSPTGANYGYTF.